This entry lists 10 T cell receptor beta chains sequenced from one sample in a study of blood T cells in healthy people across ages. Through a sample-barcoded 5' primer and a J-beta primer mix, a second PCR was run for about 7 to 12 cycles. TCRdb re-called the 5' RACE reads with MiXCR, one entry per CDR3 protein. The data show over 500,000 distinct CDR3 sequences, with about 51% seen just once and approximately 13% held by the top ten. Sequencing was done on a sample of blood. Source of these receptors: a woman older than 75 in good health.

This clonotype is a singleton in its sample. This sequence joins TRBV29-1 and TRBJ1-2, with unresolved D. V lost 3 bases and J lost 3, with 14 bases in between. The CDR3 contains 14 residues. The germline V gene encodes CDR1 SQVTM and CDR2 ANQGSEA. Written as DNA, the CDR3 is TGCAGCGTTGACCCTATCAACGTAGACTATGGCTACACCTTC. Amino acids: CSVDPINVDYGYTF.

The rearrangement uses TRBV20-1 and TRBJ2-7, with D possibly being TRBD1 or TRBD2 (6 bases each). Trimming cost V 5 bases and J 2 bases, with 16 bases left between them. CDR1 DFQATT and CDR2 SNEGSKA come from the germline V gene (reference sequence). This CDR3 is 14 amino acids long. CDR3: CSAPMWGDTYEQYF. The DNA of the CDR3 is TGCAGTGCTCCGATGTGGGGGGACACCTACGAGCAGTACTTC.

This clonotype has a count of ten or more. The chain joins TRBV5-5 to TRBJ2-4; D remains ambiguous. The CDR3 sequence is 18 residues long. V was clipped by 0 bases and J by 0 bases, with 16 bases between them. CDR1 and CDR2 (germline): SGHKS, YYEKEE (reference sequence). CDR3: CASSLGFEDPLAKNIQYF. For the CDR3, the DNA is TGTGCCAGCAGCTTGGGGTTTGAGGATCCACTAGCCAAAAACATTCAGTACTTC. Complete variable domain (other parts from reference TRBV5-5 and TRBJ2-4): DAGVTQSPTHLIKTRGQQVTLRCSPISGHKSVSWYQQVLGQGPQFIFQYYEKEERGRGNFPDRFSARQFPNYSSELNVNALLLGDSALYLCASSLGFEDPLAKNIQYFGAGTRLSVL.

This clonotype was detected a few times. This rearrangement joins TRBV28 to TRBJ2-3; D is possibly TRBD1 (7 bases). Germline V lookup: CDR1 MDHEN, CDR2 SYDVKM. The CDR3 spans 15 residues. Trimming took off 6 bases at V and 4 bases at J, with 17 bases between the two ends. The CDR3 here is CASRSTPGGSDTQYF. For the CDR3, the DNA is TGTGCCAGCAGAAGTACCCCAGGGGGGTCAGATACGCAGTATTTT.

The sample holds one count of this clonotype. A much larger clone differs from this one at a single base, so this may be a read error. The chain employs TRBV27 and TRBJ1-4; D gene unclear. This CDR3 has 11 amino acids. CDR1 MNHEY and CDR2 SMNVEV come from the germline V gene (reference sequence). V dropped 10 bases and J dropped 10 bases, with 13 bases sitting between them. This CDR3 reads CAKPTFGKLFF. CDR3 in DNA: TGTGCCAAACCCACTTTCGGAAAACTGTTTTTT.

On this clonotype itself: Mismatch with germline at one junction end may stem from a read error. The V call is TRBV3-1, the J call TRBJ2-1; 8 nucleotides align to TRBD2. The J call is in doubt because the DNA end fits TRBJ2-7 better. The germline gives CDR1 LGHDT, CDR2 YNNKEL (reference sequence). The length of the CDR3 is 16 residues. The CDR3 DNA reads TGTGCCAGCAGTCAAGTATACCTAGCGGGCAACAATGAGCAGTACTTC. Its protein product is CASSQVYLAGNNEQYF.

There are many counts of this clonotype. The chain links TRBV30 to TRBJ2-4; D might be TRBD1 (6 bases). With 2 bases removed from V and 7 bases from J, the gap between germline ends came to 12 bases. The CDR3 is made up of 13 amino acids. Germline CDR1 GTSNPN, CDR2 SVGIG (reference sequence). CDR3 amino acids: CAWSIDRINIQYF. DNA for the CDR3: TGTGCCTGGAGTATAGACAGGATCAACATTCAGTACTTC.

V usage is TRBV5-1 and J usage is TRBJ2-1; no firm D call. CDR1 is SGHRS, CDR2 YFSETQ, per germline. This CDR3 is 14 amino acids long. The V and J ends lost 7 bases and 5 bases respectively, with 16 bases between them. For the CDR3, the DNA is TGCGCCAGCGGCAGTAGCCCAGGAGACAATGAGCAGTTCTTC. Translated, it gives CASGSSPGDNEQFF.

Note on this clonotype: A much larger clone lies a single base off, so this may be a read error. The V gene is TRBV6-6, the J gene TRBJ1-2; no firm D call. This CDR3 has 14 residues. Germline V gene sequence: CDR1 MNHNY, CDR2 SVGAGI (reference sequence). This CDR3 reads CASSDSADHYGYTF. DNA of the CDR3: TGTGCCAGCAGTGACTCAGCGGATCACTATGGCTACACCTTC.

V is TRBV13 and J is TRBJ2-5, with D uncertain. TRBJ2-7 matches the DNA end more closely, so the J call is doubtful. Germline V gene lookup returns CDR1 PRHDT and CDR2 FYEKMQ (reference sequence). CDR3 size: 15 residues. The CDR3 here is CASGDHKTLKYEQYF. In DNA, the CDR3 is TGTGCCAGCGGCGATCACAAAACCCTAAAATACGAGCAGTACTTC.